Listed here are 5 T cell receptor beta chains from one sample, sequenced in a study of blood T cell repertoires in COVID-19. Here immunoSEQ multiplex PCR was the method, and the copy in TCRdb shows in-frame clones only, minus some. The table lists about 140,000 clones, 87% of them singletons, with less than 6.5% in the top ten. Sequencing was performed on peripheral blood. These receptors came from a human donor in a cohort sampled during active COVID-19.

V usage is TRBV5-4 and J usage is TRBJ2-7; 9 bases line up with TRBD1. Germline loops: CDR1 SGHNT, CDR2 YYREEE (reference sequence). The CDR3 spans 15 residues. The V and J ends lost 3 bases and 6 bases, in that order; junction bases with no gene match: 10. CDR3 sequence: CASSSDNRGPGEQYF. The CDR3, as DNA: TGTGCCAGCAGCTCTGATAACAGGGGGCCCGGCGAGCAGTACTTC.

The chain has TRBV10-3 and TRBJ1-2; a possible D gene is TRBD1 (5 bases). V gave up 3 bases and J gave up 2 bases, with 7 bases separating them. The germline V gene encodes CDR1 ENHRY and CDR2 SYGVKD. The CDR3 length is 13 residues. As DNA, the CDR3 is TGTGCCATCAGTGACAGGGTAAACTATGGCTACACCTTC. It is translated as CAISDRVNYGYTF.

To note about this clone: Different DNA sequences within this sample yield the same CDR3. V gene TRBV9 combines with J gene TRBJ1-1, with a weak D call TRBD1 (5 bases). The V gene's germline CDR1 is SGDLS and CDR2 YYNGEE. The CDR3 loop spans 14 amino acids. V was shortened by 2 bases and J by 3 bases, with 11 bases between the two germline ends. The CDR3 DNA reads TGTGCCAGCAGCGTCGCAGGGAGGGACACTGAAGCTTTCTTT. Its protein product is CASSVAGRDTEAFF.

The genes are TRBV6-5 and TRBJ1-5; 8 bases match TRBD1. Trimming at V came to 6 bases and at J to 5 bases, leaving 9 bases not matched to a gene. Germline CDR1 is MNHEY and CDR2 is SVGAGI. This CDR3 contains 15 residues. CDR3 nucleotides: TGTGCCAGCAGCGCAGACAGGGGCCGGGATCAGCCCCAGCATTTT. This gives the protein CASSADRGRDQPQHF.

V usage is TRBV28 and J usage is TRBJ2-7; 7 nucleotides line up with TRBD1. CDR3 length: 15 residues. Trimming at V came to 2 bases and at J to 6 bases, leaving 10 bases not matched to a gene. Germline loops: CDR1 MDHEN, CDR2 SYDVKM. CDR3 sequence: CASSLKDRVMGEQYF. The CDR3, as DNA: TGTGCCAGCAGTTTAAAAGACAGGGTCATGGGCGAGCAGTACTTC.